This T cell receptor beta chain appears in the sequencing data of a study of blood T cells in healthy people across ages. Next came a second PCR, run for roughly 6 to 11 cycles, which used a sample-barcoded 5' primer along with a J-beta primer mix. MiXCR was run by TCRdb on the 5' RACE reads, yielding one entry per CDR3 protein. The sample comprises over 1,200,000 distinct CDR3 sequences, 59% of which are singletons, and over 5% rests with the top ten. The germline V gene encodes CDR1 SGHVS and CDR2 FQNEAQ. The V gene lost 5 bases and the J gene lost 3 bases, with 11 bases spanning the gap. CDR3 length: 13 amino acids. In regard to this clonotype: The antigen is unknown.

Broader study findings: Roughly linear declines in TCR beta diversity per million T cells occurred with age.

The clonotype was recovered from a man aged 18 to 29 in good health. The J gene is TRBJ2-7, the V gene TRBV7-8; D remains ambiguous. The specimen was blood. Here the CDR3 DNA reads TGTGCCAGCAGCCCGATGGTCCGCTACGAGCAGTACTTC. As protein: CASSPMVRYEQYF. Drawing the rest from reference TRBV7-8 and TRBJ2-7, the complete variable domain is GAGVSQSPRYKVAKRGQDVALRCDPISGHVSLFWYQQALGQGPEFLTYFQNEAQLDKSGLPSDRFFAERPEGSVSTLKIQRTQQEDSAVYLCASSPMVRYEQYFGPGTRLTVT.